The subject of this entry is one T cell receptor (beta chain). Deletions cut 3 bases from V and 7 bases from J, with 13 bases between. The V gene's germline CDR1 is KGHSH and CDR2 LQKENI. The CDR3 has 14 residues. This sample is drawn from a study of blood T cell repertoires in COVID-19. Study summary: Acute and convalescent COVID-19 samples came from the United States, Italy and Spain. T cells, B-cell-depleted T cells, or PBMCs provided the cDNA or gDNA that served as material.

Per the authors' pipeline: Estimates of nucleated cell counts were drawn from the amplification of reference gene primers. Sequenced by immunoSEQ multiplex PCR; TCRdb stores in-frame clones only, minus some. Clone size and V and J calls were adopted from that table, with D and trimming inferred from the DNA. Here the sample spans roughly 300,000 clones, 86% being singletons. This TCR derives from a woman in her 50s with acute or convalescent COVID-19. The V and J genes are TRBV18 and TRBJ1-5; TRBD1 is a possible D gene (6 bases). The sequencing input was peripheral blood. The CDR3 DNA sequence: TGTGCCAGCTCACCCACGGCAGGGGAACAGCCCCAGCATTTT. The encoded protein is CASSPTAGEQPQHF.